This T cell receptor (beta chain) was sequenced during a study of T cells of healthy individuals listed by TCRdb under 2018. Reading the germline V gene gives CDR1 MGHRA and CDR2 YSYEKL. CDR3 length: 16 amino acids, cysteine to phenylalanine. The read is trimmed to its CDR3 DNA, 48 bases read in frame from base 1. V loses 0 bases, J loses 1 base, and the germline ends lie 10 bases apart. Many counts were recorded for this clonotype. Its antigen is not yet known. No per-base quality is available; no much larger clone lies one base away. Libraries were prepared through 5' RACE. The sequencing machine was an Illumina MiSeq. TCRdb reanalyzed the raw reads on its own, using fastp at Q25 for trimming and MiXCR for clone calling, and kept in-frame beta chains. Rows merge per CDR3 protein into single entries with the most common DNA and genes. Present in this sample are about 96,000 distinct CDR3 sequences, around 17% of which were seen just once. The ten most abundant clones make up roughly 6.2% of the sample.

The chain is encoded by TRBV4-1 joined to TRBJ1-5; the D segment could be TRBD1, given 6 matching bases. The sequence derives from a human donor in good health. The DNA reads TGCGCCAGCAGCCAAGATCAAGGGACAAGCAATCAGCCCCAGCATTTT. It translates to CASSQDQGTSNQPQHF.